This is a list of T cell receptor beta chains from one sample in a study of T cell responses to AZD1222 COVID-19 vaccine. Generated by immunoSEQ multiplex PCR, the TCRdb table keeps only in-frame clones and is missing some. The table records around 78,000 clones, roughly 80% of them present only once. Material: peripheral blood, obtained on day 0 of AZD1222 vaccination. The receptors originated from an adult in good health. Each CDR3 is given with its conserved first and last residue.

V gene,J gene,CDR3 protein
TRBV30,TRBJ1-1,CAWSGSGGPEAFF
TRBV12-5,TRBJ2-3,CASGLADTQYF
TRBV10-1,TRBJ1-2,CASSDYYGYTF
TRBV5-5,TRBJ1-1,CASSWGSTEAFF
TRBV30,TRBJ2-2,CAWSLGQLTNTGELFF
TRBV3-1/TRBV3-2,TRBJ1-5,CASSPGTGGRQPQHF
TRBV19,TRBJ2-3,CASSRARTDTQYF
TRBV16,TRBJ1-5,CASSQYAGQGDQPQHF
TRBV10-3,TRBJ2-3,CAISKGQGGDTQYF
TRBV5-1,TRBJ2-5,CASSLPPRETQYF
TRBV29-1,TRBJ2-7,CSVEDSQGQEQYF
TRBV6-2/TRBV6-3,TRBJ1-5,CASSRGREQPQHF
TRBV11-3,TRBJ2-3,CASSPAGGGDTQYF
TRBV7-9,TRBJ1-2,CASSLGDRRNYGYTF
TRBV9,TRBJ2-2,CASSTRLVSAGELFF
TRBV4-3,TRBJ2-7,CASSQDPASGTYEQYF
TRBV6-2/TRBV6-3,TRBJ2-7,CASSPGPNYEQYF
TRBV5-4,TRBJ2-7,CASRPGTGGHHEQYF
TRBV4-3,TRBJ1-2,CASSQESPGARGYTF
TRBV12-5,TRBJ1-1,CASAPAGRSGEAFF
TRBV18,TRBJ2-5,CASSPSRETQYF
TRBV24-1,TRBJ2-1,CATSAGNNEQFF
TRBV2,TRBJ1-6,CASSVDVANSPLHF
TRBV6-5,TRBJ2-7,CASTRTSGSYEQYF
TRBV5-5,TRBJ2-7,CASSLEGSYEQYF
TRBV5-1,TRBJ2-7,CASSFRQEASYEQYF
TRBV7-2,TRBJ1-5,CASSLGVRYGGNQPQHF
TRBV5-1,TRBJ1-5,CASSLTGNQPQHF
TRBV3-1/TRBV3-2,TRBJ1-1,CASSQSPGQGDTEAFF
TRBV10-3,TRBJ1-5,CAISESKGEGQPQHF
TRBV6-2/TRBV6-3,TRBJ1-6,CASSYGVRGNSPLHF
TRBV3-1/TRBV3-2,TRBJ2-1,CASSQLLAGASNEQFF
TRBV6-5,TRBJ2-7,CASSSSRLGLTYEQYF
TRBV15,TRBJ2-4,CATSRYGQSLNIQYF
TRBV7-2,TRBJ1-1,CASSRGQGVAEAFF
TRBV27,TRBJ2-7,CASSFRGLAEPLPHEQYF
TRBV7-6,TRBJ2-2,CASSLAPTSGNTGELFF
TRBV7-9,TRBJ2-7,CASSLVAGEGEQYF
TRBV11-2,TRBJ2-1,CASSGGAGARGEQFF
TRBV5-8,TRBJ1-5,CASTAGTHSNQPQHF